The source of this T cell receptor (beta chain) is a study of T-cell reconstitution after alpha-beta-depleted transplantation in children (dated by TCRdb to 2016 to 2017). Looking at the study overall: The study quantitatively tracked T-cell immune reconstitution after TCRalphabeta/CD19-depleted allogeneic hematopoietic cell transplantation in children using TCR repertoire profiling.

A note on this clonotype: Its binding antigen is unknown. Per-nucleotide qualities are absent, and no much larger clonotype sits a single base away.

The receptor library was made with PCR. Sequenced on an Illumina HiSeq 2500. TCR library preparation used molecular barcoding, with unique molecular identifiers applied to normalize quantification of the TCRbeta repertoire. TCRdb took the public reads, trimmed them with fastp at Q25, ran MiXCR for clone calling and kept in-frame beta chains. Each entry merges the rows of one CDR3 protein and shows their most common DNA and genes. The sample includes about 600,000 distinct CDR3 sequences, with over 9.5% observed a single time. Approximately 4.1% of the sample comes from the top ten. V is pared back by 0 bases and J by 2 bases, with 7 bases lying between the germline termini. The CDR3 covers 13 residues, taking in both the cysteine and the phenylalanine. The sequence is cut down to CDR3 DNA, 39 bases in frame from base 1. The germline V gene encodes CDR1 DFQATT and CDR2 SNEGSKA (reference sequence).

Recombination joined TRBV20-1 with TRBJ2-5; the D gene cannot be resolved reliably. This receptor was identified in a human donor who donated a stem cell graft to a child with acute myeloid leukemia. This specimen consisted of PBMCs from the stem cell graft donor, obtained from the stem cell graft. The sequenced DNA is TGCAGTGCTAGAGACAGCTTTCAAGAGACCCAGTACTTC. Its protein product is CSARDSFQETQYF.